This TCR beta chain is from a study of cytomegalovirus exposure and HLA in healthy donors. TCRdb's copy holds only in-frame clones and misses some; the assay was immunoSEQ multiplex PCR. The sample consists of 100,000 or so clones, about 90% of them appearing once. The study drew the donors from its approximately 110-subject validation cohort, separate from the approximately 700-subject first cohort. Trimming pared 0 bases from V and 0 bases from J, leaving 8 bases between. The CDR3 totals 15 residues. Germline V gene lookup returns CDR1 MNHEY and CDR2 SVGAGI. This sequence was found in a man aged 18-30 years in good health and CMV-seropositive. Sequences were obtained from PBMCs. This sequence joins TRBV6-5 and TRBJ1-1, with D unclear. The CDR3 sequence: CASSYSGRLNTEAFF. CDR3 nucleotides: TGTGCCAGCAGTTACTCGGGCAGGCTGAACACTGAAGCTTTCTTT.